The TCR beta chain under discussion was sequenced for a study of T cells of healthy individuals. This clonotype has just a few counts. TCRdb re-analysed the 5' RACE reads in MiXCR, keeping a single row per CDR3 protein. Among some 100,000 distinct CDR3 sequences listed, under 20% were seen once. V was pared by 6 bases and J by 6 bases, with 7 bases of the junction left unmatched. This CDR3 contains 13 residues. From germline, CDR1 is SNHLY and CDR2 FYNNEI. This TCR came from a human donor in good health. The rearrangement links TRBV2 to TRBJ2-7; TRBD1 aligns across 8 bases. CDR3 loop: CASRPDRGGEQYF. The CDR3 DNA follows: TGTGCCAGCAGACCAGACAGGGGTGGCGAGCAGTACTTC. Drawing the rest from reference TRBV2 and TRBJ2-7, the complete variable domain is EPEVTQTPSHQVTQMGQEVILRCVPISNHLYFYWYRQILGQKVEFLVSFYNNEISEKSEIFDDQFSVERPDGSNFTLKIRSTKLEDSAMYFCASRPDRGGEQYFGPGTRLTVT.